These 13 T cell receptor beta chains share one sample of origin, sequenced in a study of shared clonotypes between healthy human individuals. The data were produced by immunoSEQ multiplex PCR, yet TCRdb's version contains in-frame clones alone and is incomplete. The sample lists about 590,000 clones, around 95% occurring once. Naive CD8 populations comprised CD45RO-negative cells positively selected for CCR7, excluding terminally differentiated effector memory CD45RA+ cells. Sequencing was carried out using naive CD8+ T cells sorted from blood. The receptors were gathered from a woman aged 25 to 39 in good health.

V is TRBV7-9 and J is TRBJ1-1; D might be TRBD1 (5 bases). V shed 1 base and J shed 3 bases, with 6 bases lying between them. The CDR3 contains 13 residues. Germline V CDR1 and CDR2: SEHNR, FQNEAQ (reference sequence). CDR3 loop: CASSLGGDTEAFF. The CDR3 nucleotides are TGTGCCAGCAGCTTAGGGGGCGACACTGAAGCTTTCTTT.

Here the CDR3 reads CASSWGRLYEQYF. The CDR3 DNA is TGTGCCAGCAGCTGGGGGCGTCTCTACGAGCAGTACTTC. J is TRBJ2-7 and V is TRBV13; D may be TRBD1 (6 bases). This CDR3 comprises 13 residues. V dropped 4 bases and J dropped 3 bases, with 10 bases sitting between them. Germline lookup yields CDR1 PRHDT and CDR2 FYEKMQ (reference sequence).

The V call is TRBV6-5, the J call TRBJ2-7; TRBD1 matches 9 bases. This CDR3 is built from 15 residues. Germline V gene data show CDR1 as MNHEY and CDR2 as SVGAGI. V shed 4 bases, J shed 3 bases, and the junction held 7 bases outside the gene matches. The CDR3 is CASSLMTGGNYEQYF. CDR3 in DNA: TGTGCCAGCAGTTTAATGACAGGGGGTAACTACGAGCAGTACTTC.

V usage is TRBV5-4 and J usage is TRBJ2-7, with 7 bases aligning to TRBD2. Germline-derived CDR1 and CDR2 are SGHNT and YYREEE (reference sequence). The V and J ends lost 2 bases and 7 bases, in that order; junction bases with no gene match: 9. CDR3 length: 14 residues. CDR3 sequence (DNA): TGTGCCAGCAGCTTCGAGGGAGGGGTCCGGGAGCAGTACTTC. As protein: CASSFEGGVREQYF.

The chain has TRBV4-1 and TRBJ1-1; D call uncertain. Germline loops: CDR1 MGHRA, CDR2 YSYEKL. V was clipped by 0 bases and J by 3 bases, with 11 bases between them. This CDR3 region has 15 residues. The CDR3 reads CASSQEPGVDTEAFF. The CDR3 DNA is TGCGCCAGCAGCCAAGAACCCGGGGTAGACACTGAAGCTTTCTTT.

This chain connects TRBV7-6 to TRBJ2-3, with D perhaps TRBD2 (6 bases). V was trimmed by 5 bases and J by 2 bases, leaving 20 bases between them. CDR1 and CDR2 (germline): SGHVS, FNYEAQ. This CDR3 has 17 residues. The CDR3 is CASSPTEGRYVTDTQYF. CDR3 bases: TGTGCCAGCAGCCCCACGGAGGGCCGGTACGTCACAGATACGCAGTATTTT.

The V gene is TRBV4-2, the J gene TRBJ1-5; D might be TRBD1 (5 bases). Germline V gives CDR1 LGHNA, CDR2 YNFKEQ. Trimming pared 4 bases from V and 0 bases from J, leaving 13 bases between. This CDR3 has 16 amino acids. CDR3 DNA: TGTGCCAGCAGCCCCGCCCCAGGGTATAGCAATCAGCCCCAGCATTTT. Its protein product is CASSPAPGYSNQPQHF.

The chain combines TRBV25-1 with TRBJ2-1; 8 bases match TRBD2. Germline-derived CDR1 and CDR2 are MGHDK and SYGVNS. The CDR3 has 14 residues. The junction had 6 bases not matched to a gene; V was cut back by 4 bases and J by 7 bases. This CDR3 reads CASSVTGGLNEQFF. In nucleotides, the CDR3 is TGTGCCAGCAGTGTTACGGGAGGGCTGAATGAGCAGTTCTTC. The variable domain in full, with the rest retrieved from reference TRBV25-1 and TRBJ2-1, is EADIYQTPRYLVIGTGKKITLECSQTMGHDKMYWYQQDPGMELHLIHYSYGVNSTEKGDLSSESTVSRIRTEHFPLTLESARPSHTSQYLCASSVTGGLNEQFFGPGTRLTVL.

With respect to this clone: The same CDR3 is also encoded by other DNA sequences in this sample. V and J are TRBV7-9 and TRBJ2-1; no definite D call. The germline V gene has CDR1 SEHNR and CDR2 FQNEAQ (reference sequence). V was clipped by 3 bases and J by 3 bases, with 6 bases between them. The length of the CDR3 is 13 residues. In DNA form, the CDR3 reads TGTGCCAGCAGCTTGAGTGGCTACAATGAGCAGTTCTTC. Amino acids: CASSLSGYNEQFF.

This sequence joins TRBV28 and TRBJ2-1; 7 positions agree with TRBD2. CDR3 size: 16 residues. J lost 4 bases, V lost 4 bases, and 10 bases had no gene match. Per germline, CDR1 MDHEN and CDR2 SYDVKM. The CDR3 bases are TGTGCCAGCAGTTCTGAGGAGCGGGGTATTTACAATGAGCAGTTCTTC. As protein: CASSSEERGIYNEQFF.

The rearrangement uses TRBV6-1 and TRBJ2-3, with D possibly being TRBD2 (5 bases). From germline, CDR1 is MNHNS and CDR2 SASEGT. The CDR3 is made up of 17 amino acids. V was cut by 3 bases and J by 6 bases, with 22 bases left in between. The CDR3 region is CASSEAGAHFPGDTQYF. The DNA of the CDR3 is TGTGCCAGCAGTGAGGCGGGCGCACACTTCCCTGGGGATACGCAGTATTTT.

The V call is TRBV5-8, the J call TRBJ2-7, with TRBD1 matching over 7 bases. Trimming at V came to 2 bases and at J to 5 bases, leaving 10 bases not matched to a gene. The germline V gene encodes CDR1 SGHTS and CDR2 YDEGEE. The CDR3 length is 15 residues. CDR3 sequence (DNA): TGTGCCAGCAGCTTACTTGACAGGGTTTCCCACGAGCAGTACTTC. Its translation is CASSLLDRVSHEQYF.

V is TRBV5-1 and J is TRBJ2-2; D possibly corresponds to TRBD1 (5 bases). The CDR3 runs to 12 residues. Trimming stripped 0 bases from V and 10 bases from J, with 7 bases between. Germline CDR1 and CDR2: SGHRS and YFSETQ. The CDR3 protein is CASSLVGAELFF. As DNA, the CDR3 is TGCGCCAGCAGCTTGGTTGGGGCGGAGCTGTTTTTT.